This T cell receptor (beta chain) was identified in a study of tumor-infiltrating lymphocytes in primary liver carcinoma. Study background: Patients diagnosed with primary liver carcinoma received treatment through surgical resection. Sequencing of the samples generated roughly 3.5 to 7.5 million productive TCRbeta reads, with similar yields across tissue types.

This clonotype was picked up a small number of times. Blood RNA came from unsorted whole blood; germline DNA was also extracted. No patient had received treatment, and all had chronic HBV infection. V dropped 5 bases and J dropped 4 bases, with 17 bases sitting between them. The length of the CDR3 is 15 residues. The researchers produced TCR beta cDNA from around 500 ng total RNA with a constant-region primer. Slightly modified ARM-PCR served as the procedure for the TCR beta libraries. These libraries came from three rounds of nested multiplex PCR. Use of TRBV1-TRBV30 forward primers with a C-beta reverse primer characterized the first two PCR rounds, which lasted 10 cycles each. Via MiXCR, TCRdb re-called the multiplex PCR reads, giving one row per CDR3 protein. The repertoire holds 310,000 or so distinct CDR3 sequences, with around three fifths as singletons.

Sequencing input: peripheral blood. The chain joins TRBV12-3 or TRBV12-4 to TRBJ1-2; a weak D match, TRBD1 (5 bases). This clonotype was sampled from a woman in her twenties or thirties with primary liver carcinoma and hepatitis B virus infection. CDR3 sequence reads: CASSVRGGKRYGYTF. The DNA of the CDR3 is TGTGCCAGCAGTGTCCGGGGCGGGAAGCGCTATGGCTACACCTTC.